Detailed here is one T cell receptor (beta chain). Its antigen is as yet unknown. Next came a second PCR, run for about 6 to 12 cycles, which used a sample-barcoded 5' primer along with a J-beta primer mix. From the 5' RACE reads, TCRdb called clonotypes with MiXCR, one entry per CDR3 protein. The sample consists of fewer than 1,000,000 distinct CDR3 sequences, about half of them appearing once. The data derive from a study of blood T cells in healthy people across ages. V was cut by 0 bases and J by 1 base, with 21 bases left in between. The CDR3 runs 18 residues. CDR1 is DFQATT and CDR2 is SNEGSKA in the germline V gene (reference sequence). Study observations and caveats: There was a strong correlation between TCR beta diversity and naive T cell percentage.

A minimum of 7 million PBMCs was isolated per sample. This chain links TRBV20-1 with TRBJ1-1; maybe TRBD1 (5 bases). Sequencing was performed on blood. This receptor was taken from an elderly man in good health. This CDR3 reads CSARDPRGLDRKNTEAFF. The CDR3 bases are TGCAGTGCTAGAGACCCTAGGGGTCTAGACAGAAAGAACACTGAAGCTTTCTTT.